This entry lists 17 T cell receptor beta chains sequenced from one sample in a study of T cells in Graves' hyperthyroidism and ophthalmopathy (dated by TCRdb to between 2018 and 2021). Libraries were made using multiplex PCR. Sequencing was carried out with an Illumina HiSeq 2000. TCR beta CDR3 regions were amplified from RNA transcripts. A first-round RT-PCR of the TCR CDR3 used the HTBI primer set with the Qiagen OneStep RT-PCR kit. The raw public reads went through TCRdb reprocessing: fastp at Q25, MiXCR clone calling, in-frame beta chains kept. Every entry covers one CDR3 protein and lists the most common genes and DNA from its rows. The sample table lists approximately 330,000 distinct CDR3 sequences, over 20% of them with a count of one. Less than 65% of the sample is taken by the ten largest. Sequenced: blood. These TCRs come from a woman aged 50 to 60 with Graves' hyperthyroidism.

This clonotype was counted ten times or more. This chain links TRBV10-3 with TRBJ2-5; D is perhaps TRBD1 (7 bases). The germline V and J ends were trimmed by 6 bases and 5 bases, with 13 bases remaining between them. The CDR3 covers 13 residues. In germline, CDR1 is ENHRY, CDR2 SYGVKD. This chain's CDR3 is CAIRTTGRETQYF. CDR3 sequence (DNA): TGTGCCATCAGGACGACAGGGAGGGAGACCCAGTACTTC.

The chain couples TRBV7-9 to TRBJ2-1, with TRBD2 as a possible D gene (5 bases). CDR1 is SEHNR and CDR2 is FQNEAQ in the germline V gene (reference sequence). V was shortened by 5 bases and J by 8 bases, with 13 bases between the two germline ends. The CDR3 contains 13 residues. As DNA, the CDR3 is TGTGCCAGCAGCGTTACGACGGGGTATGAGCAGTTCTTC. It is translated as CASSVTTGYEQFF.

This clonotype was picked up many times. J is TRBJ2-5 and V is TRBV28; D is possibly TRBD2 (6 bases). The CDR3 has 14 residues. The V gene's germline CDR1 is MDHEN and CDR2 SYDVKM. The ends were cut back, 5 bases at V and 1 base at J, with 11 bases in the middle. CDR3 amino acids: CASSVTSSQETQYF. The CDR3 DNA follows: TGTGCCAGCAGTGTAACTAGCTCCCAAGAGACCCAGTACTTC.

CDR3 bases: TGTGCCAGCAGCTTAGAGGTCCGGCGGGAGGGCGAGCAGTACTTC. Encoded protein: CASSLEVRREGEQYF. The rearrangement uses TRBV7-8 and TRBJ2-7, with 9 bases fitting TRBD2. Germline CDR1 reads SGHVS; CDR2 reads FQNEAQ. V was clipped by 1 base and J by 6 bases; unmatched bases: 7. There are 15 residues in the CDR3.

This clonotype was counted between two and nine times. The chain employs TRBV11-3 and TRBJ2-5; D is possibly TRBD1 or TRBD2 (7 bases each). Trimming cost V 6 bases and J 5 bases, with 16 bases left between them. In germline, CDR1 is SGHNT, CDR2 YENEEA. CDR3 length: 14 amino acids. The CDR3 here is CASSEGRGPETQYF. The CDR3, as DNA: TGTGCCAGCAGTGAAGGGAGGGGGCCGGAGACCCAGTACTTC.

In this sample, this clonotype turned up once. This sequence joins TRBV9 and TRBJ2-3; D could derive from TRBD1 or TRBD2 (6 bases each). From germline, CDR1 is SGDLS and CDR2 YYNGEE. V was pared by 0 bases and J by 6 bases, with 14 bases between. This CDR3 spans 15 amino acids. CDR3 residues: CASSVGGVGGDTQYF. The CDR3 DNA follows: TGTGCCAGCAGCGTAGGTGGCGTGGGGGGCGATACGCAGTATTTT.

V is TRBV12-3 or TRBV12-4 and J is TRBJ2-2; 16 nucleotides agree with TRBD2. The length of the CDR3 is 17 residues. Trimming took 6 bases from V and 6 from J; bases not matched to a gene: 7. The CDR3 loop reads CASSQGTSGRVAGELFF. The CDR3 region has the DNA TGTGCCAGCAGCCAAGGGACTAGCGGGAGGGTAGCCGGGGAGCTGTTTTTT.

This clonotype appeared a few times. This chain joins TRBV6-1 and TRBJ2-2; 11 bases are shared with TRBD2. CDR1 and CDR2 (germline): MNHNS, SASEGT. The CDR3 is 14 residues long. Unmatched junction bases numbered 6, after V lost 8 bases and J lost 7 bases. CDR3 nucleotides: TGTGCCAGCGGAGGACTAGCGGGTGACGGGGAGCTGTTTTTT. Residues: CASGGLAGDGELFF.

The J gene is TRBJ2-1, the V gene TRBV2, with 10 bases matching TRBD2. The CDR3 sequence is 15 residues long. Trimming removed 6 bases from V and 9 bases from J; junction bases left unmatched: 11. CDR1 and CDR2 (germline): SNHLY, FYNNEI. The CDR3 DNA is TGTGCCAGCAGGGAGCTAGCGGGAGACGCCGGTGAGCAGTTCTTC. It translates to CASRELAGDAGEQFF.

This clonotype was counted a few times. This clone may be a read error of a much larger clone one base away. This chain connects TRBV19 to TRBJ2-2, with TRBD2 identical over 8 bases. The CDR3 contains 11 residues. The trim removed 9 bases at V and 7 bases at J, leaving 1 base unmatched. Germline V gene lookup returns CDR1 LNHDA and CDR2 SQIVND (reference sequence). DNA for the CDR3: TGTGCCAGCCGGGGGGGCGGGGAGCTGTTTTTT. Translation gives CASRGGGELFF.

This clonotype was detected only a few times. V is TRBV7-9 and J is TRBJ2-3; either TRBD1 or TRBD2 may fit D (5 bases each). Germline V lookup: CDR1 SEHNR, CDR2 FQNEAQ (reference sequence). CDR3 length: 15 amino acids. Trimming stripped 3 bases from V and 4 bases from J, with 14 bases between. The DNA for the CDR3 is TGTGCCAGCAGCTTTGGGACCCCGAAGGCAGATACGCAGTATTTT. This codes for CASSFGTPKADTQYF.

The chain is built from TRBV6-1 and TRBJ2-1, with a weak D call TRBD1 (5 bases). Between the trimmed V and J ends, which lost 5 bases and 4 bases, there was a span of 12 bases. Germline V gene lookup returns CDR1 MNHNS and CDR2 SASEGT. CDR3 length: 14 residues. CDR3 DNA sequence: TGTGCCAGCAGTTATTCGACAGAATACAATGAGCAGTTCTTC. Translating gives CASSYSTEYNEQFF.

This clonotype was detected many times. V usage is TRBV15 and J usage is TRBJ2-3; 9 bases align to TRBD2. The CDR3 has 17 amino acids. V shed 0 bases and J 4 bases; nucleotides not matched to a gene: 8. CDR1 is LNHNV, CDR2 YYDKDF, per germline (reference sequence). The CDR3 loop reads CATSRDRGSGGADTQYF. Here the CDR3 DNA reads TGTGCCACCAGCAGAGATCGCGGTAGCGGGGGTGCAGATACGCAGTATTTT.

The table lists this clonotype with many counts. The chain couples TRBV7-2 to TRBJ1-2; a weak D match, TRBD1 (6 bases). Germline V gives CDR1 SGHTA, CDR2 FQGNSA. There are 15 residues in the CDR3. Trimming removed 2 bases at V and 8 bases at J, with 18 bases between. The CDR3 reads CASSLQPSGAGGYTF. DNA for the CDR3: TGTGCCAGCAGCTTACAGCCGTCGGGGGCGGGCGGCTACACCTTC. Based on the CDR3 plus reference TRBV7-2 and TRBJ1-2, the full variable domain is GAGVSQSPSNKVTEKGKDVELRCDPISGHTALYWYRQSLGQGLEFLIYFQGNSAPDKSGLPSDRFSAERTGGSVSTLTIQRTQQEDSAVYLCASSLQPSGAGGYTFGSGTRLTVV.

This clonotype showed up many times. The chain's CDR3 is CASSQVRSPGDTEAFF. The DNA of the CDR3 is TGTGCCAGCAGCCAAGTACGGTCTCCTGGGGACACTGAAGCTTTCTTT. This chain connects TRBV3-1 to TRBJ1-1; D is ambiguous. V lost 1 base to trimming and J lost 3 bases, with 15 bases between them. CDR1 and CDR2 from the germline V gene are LGHDT and YNNKEL (reference sequence). The CDR3 runs to 16 residues.

The gene calls are TRBV7-8 and TRBJ2-1; tentatively, D is TRBD2 (5 bases). Trimming removed 5 bases from V and 4 bases from J, with 15 bases in between. This CDR3 region has 15 residues. Germline V lookup: CDR1 SGHVS, CDR2 FQNEAQ. The CDR3 protein is CASSREFLVYNEQFF. CDR3 bases: TGTGCCAGCAGCCGGGAATTCCTTGTTTACAATGAGCAGTTCTTC.

The rearrangement links TRBV5-1 to TRBJ2-1, with TRBD1 matching over 11 bases. V lost 4 bases, J lost 8 bases, and 5 bases stayed unmatched. Germline loops: CDR1 SGHRS, CDR2 YFSETQ. The CDR3 is 14 amino acids. CDR3 residues: CASSPRTGGYEQFF. For the CDR3, the DNA is TGCGCCAGCAGCCCCCGGACAGGGGGCTATGAGCAGTTCTTC.